At least ten counts were recorded for the clone carrying this T cell receptor beta chain. This specimen comes from a study of T cells of healthy individuals. TCRdb processed the 5' RACE reads anew with MiXCR; each CDR3 protein has one entry. The sample contains around 79,000 distinct CDR3 sequences, more than 4.5% of which appear only once. The CDR3 runs to 13 residues. CDR1 and CDR2 (germline): MNHNS, SASEGT. V was trimmed by 5 bases and J by 10 bases, leaving 15 bases between them. The genes are TRBV6-1 and TRBJ2-1; D not certain. This receptor was identified in a female donor in good health. The DNA of the CDR3 is TGTGCCAGCAGTCCCCCCCTAGGTCGCGAGCAGTTCTTC. Its translation is CASSPPLGREQFF.